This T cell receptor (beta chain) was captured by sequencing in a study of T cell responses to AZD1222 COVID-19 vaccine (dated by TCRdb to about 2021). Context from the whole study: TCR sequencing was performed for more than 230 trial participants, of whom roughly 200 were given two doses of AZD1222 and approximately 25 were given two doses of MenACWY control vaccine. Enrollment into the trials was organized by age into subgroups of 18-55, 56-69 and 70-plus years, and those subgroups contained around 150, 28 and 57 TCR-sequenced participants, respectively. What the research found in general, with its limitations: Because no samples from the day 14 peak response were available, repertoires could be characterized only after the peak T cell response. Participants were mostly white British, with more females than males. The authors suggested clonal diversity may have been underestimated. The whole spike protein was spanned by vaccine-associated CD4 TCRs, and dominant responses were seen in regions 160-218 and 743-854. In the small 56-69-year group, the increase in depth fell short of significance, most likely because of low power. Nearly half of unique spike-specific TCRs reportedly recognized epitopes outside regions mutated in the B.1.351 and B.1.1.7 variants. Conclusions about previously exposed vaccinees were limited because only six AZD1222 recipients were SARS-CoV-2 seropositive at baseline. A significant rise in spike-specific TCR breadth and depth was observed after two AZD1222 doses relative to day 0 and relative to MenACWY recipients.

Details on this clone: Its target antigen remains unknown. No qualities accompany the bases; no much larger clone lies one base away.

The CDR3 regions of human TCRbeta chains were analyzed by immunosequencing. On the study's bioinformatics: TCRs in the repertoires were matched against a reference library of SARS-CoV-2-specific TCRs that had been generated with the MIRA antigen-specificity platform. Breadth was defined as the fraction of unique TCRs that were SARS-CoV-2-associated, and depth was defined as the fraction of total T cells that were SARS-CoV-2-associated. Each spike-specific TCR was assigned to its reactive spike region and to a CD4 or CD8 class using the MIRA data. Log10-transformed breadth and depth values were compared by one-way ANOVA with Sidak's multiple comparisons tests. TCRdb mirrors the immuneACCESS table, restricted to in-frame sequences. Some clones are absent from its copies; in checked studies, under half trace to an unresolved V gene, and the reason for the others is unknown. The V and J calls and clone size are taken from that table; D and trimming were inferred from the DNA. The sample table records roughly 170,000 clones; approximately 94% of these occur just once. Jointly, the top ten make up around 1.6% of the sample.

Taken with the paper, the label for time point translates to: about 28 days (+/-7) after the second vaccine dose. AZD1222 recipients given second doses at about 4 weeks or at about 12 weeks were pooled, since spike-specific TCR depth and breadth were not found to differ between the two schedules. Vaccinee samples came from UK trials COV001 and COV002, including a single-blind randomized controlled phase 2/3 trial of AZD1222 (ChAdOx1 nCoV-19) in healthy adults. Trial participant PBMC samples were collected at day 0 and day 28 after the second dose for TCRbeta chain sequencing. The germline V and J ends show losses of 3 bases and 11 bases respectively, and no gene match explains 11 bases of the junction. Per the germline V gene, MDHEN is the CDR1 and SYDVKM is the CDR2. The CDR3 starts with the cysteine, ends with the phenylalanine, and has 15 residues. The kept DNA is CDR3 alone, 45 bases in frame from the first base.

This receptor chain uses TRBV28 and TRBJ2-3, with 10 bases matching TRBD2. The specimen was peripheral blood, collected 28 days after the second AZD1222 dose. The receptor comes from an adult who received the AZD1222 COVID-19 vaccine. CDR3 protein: CASSLQTSGLEMQYF. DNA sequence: TGTGCCAGCAGTTTGCAGACTAGCGGGTTGGAGATGCAGTATTTT.